This TCR beta chain was obtained from a study of graft-versus-host responses after intestinal transplantation. Study details: Isolated intestinal, liver-intestinal, or multivisceral transplants were what recipients had. Anti-thymocyte globulin induction, then tacrolimus and steroids for approximately 3 years, went to all recipients.

The CDR3 totals 15 residues. CDR1 MNHEY and CDR2 SMNVEV come from the germline V gene (reference sequence). Trimming stripped 5 bases from V and 0 bases from J, with 11 bases between. Whole-study results and caveats: Clonal ratios of graft-versus-host to host-versus-graft in allografts were high for patients exhibiting graft-donor T cell macrochimerism.

Concerning this clone: Its antigen is unknown.

The repertoire was sequenced with immunoSEQ multiplex PCR; TCRdb's copy has only in-frame clones and lacks some. The sample lists around 37,000 clones, 87% seen once, with roughly 18% in the top ten. Investigators treated the graft tissue so that it released intraepithelial and lamina propria lymphocytes. The sample was ileum tissue, taken almost 210 days after intestinal transplant. V and J are TRBV27 and TRBJ2-1; a weak D match, TRBD2 (5 bases). The clonotype comes from a human patient who received an intestinal transplant, so some T cells may come from the graft donor. Written as DNA, the CDR3 is TGTGCCAGCAGTCAGCGGTTGTCCTCCTACAATGAGCAGTTCTTC. Translation gives CASSQRLSSYNEQFF.